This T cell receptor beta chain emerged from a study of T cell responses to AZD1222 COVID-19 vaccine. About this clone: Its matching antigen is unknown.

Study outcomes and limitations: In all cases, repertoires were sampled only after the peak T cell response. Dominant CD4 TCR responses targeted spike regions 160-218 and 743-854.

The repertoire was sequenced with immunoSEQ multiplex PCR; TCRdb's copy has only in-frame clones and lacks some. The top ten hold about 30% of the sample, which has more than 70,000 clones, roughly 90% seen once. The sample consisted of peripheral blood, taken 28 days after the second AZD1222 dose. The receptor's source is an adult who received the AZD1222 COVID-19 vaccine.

CDR3 sequence reads: CATYNGRATDTQYF. The CDR3 bases are TGTGCCACCTATAACGGGAGGGCCACAGATACGCAGTATTTT. The gene calls are TRBV15 and TRBJ2-3, with 8 nucleotides matching TRBD2. Per the germline V gene, CDR1 is LNHNV and CDR2 is YYDKDF (reference sequence). This CDR3 spans 14 amino acids. V lost 8 bases and J lost 2; bases outside the gene matches: 6.